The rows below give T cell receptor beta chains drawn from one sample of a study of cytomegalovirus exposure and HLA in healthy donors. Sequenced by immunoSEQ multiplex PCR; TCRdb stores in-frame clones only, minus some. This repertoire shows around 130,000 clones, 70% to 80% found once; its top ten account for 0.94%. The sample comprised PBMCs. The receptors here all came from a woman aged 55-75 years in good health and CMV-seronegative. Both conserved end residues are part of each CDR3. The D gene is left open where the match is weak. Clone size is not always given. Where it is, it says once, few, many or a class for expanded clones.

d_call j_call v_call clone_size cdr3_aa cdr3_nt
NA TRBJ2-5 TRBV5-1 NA CASSLAAGETQYF TGCGCCAGCAGCTTGGCTGCCGGGGAGACCCAGTACTTC
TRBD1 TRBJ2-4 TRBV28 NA CATTRMTGSKNIQYF TGTGCCACCACTAGGATGACAGGGAGTAAAAACATTCAGTACTTC
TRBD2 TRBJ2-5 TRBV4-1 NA CASSLAGGAGGKRETQYF TGCGCCAGCAGCCTAGCGGGGGGGGCGGGAGGGAAGCGAGAGACCCAGTACTTC
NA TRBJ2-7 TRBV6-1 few CASSERGDEQYF TGTGCCAGCAGTGAACGGGGTGACGAGCAGTACTTC
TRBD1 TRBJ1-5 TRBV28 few CASSLGQTRGQPQHF TGTGCCAGCAGCCTGGGACAGACAAGGGGCCAGCCCCAGCATTTT
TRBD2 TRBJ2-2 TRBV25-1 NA CASSEGGITGELFF TGTGCCAGCAGTGAGGGGGGGATCACCGGGGAGCTGTTTTTT
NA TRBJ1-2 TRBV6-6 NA CASSYSAGVGYTF TGTGCCAGCAGTTACTCCGCAGGGGTCGGCTACACCTTC
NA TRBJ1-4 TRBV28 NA CASSLGPPGGEKLFF TGTGCCAGCAGTTTAGGACCCCCCGGGGGTGAAAAACTGTTTTTT
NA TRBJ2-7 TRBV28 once CASGDTNYEQYF TGTGCCAGCGGGGACACAAACTACGAGCAGTACTTC
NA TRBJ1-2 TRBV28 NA CASSSQGSAGYTF TGTGCCAGCAGTTCGCAGGGTTCGGCTGGCTACACCTTC
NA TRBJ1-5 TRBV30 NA CAWSEDTRNQPQHF TGTGCCTGGAGTGAGGACACTCGCAATCAGCCCCAGCATTTT
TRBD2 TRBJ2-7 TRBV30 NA CGAGNPYEQYF TGTGGAGCGGGAAATCCCTACGAGCAGTACTTC
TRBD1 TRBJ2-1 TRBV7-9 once CASSPPGQVGVGEQFF TGTGCCAGCAGCCCTCCGGGACAGGTAGGAGTCGGTGAGCAGTTCTTC
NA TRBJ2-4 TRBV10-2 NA CASSEATSTFVSQYF TGCGCCAGCAGTGAGGCGACTTCGACGTTTGTTAGTCAGTACTTC
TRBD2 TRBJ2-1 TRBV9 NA CASSVGGLAGVHEQFF TGTGCCAGCAGCGTAGGGGGACTAGCGGGAGTTCATGAGCAGTTCTTC
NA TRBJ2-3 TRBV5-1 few CASSSQPTGISTDTQYF TGCGCCAGCAGCTCGCAACCGACAGGAATTAGCACAGATACGCAGTATTTT
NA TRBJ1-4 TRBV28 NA CASSVTGRGEKLFF TGTGCCAGCAGTGTTACAGGGAGAGGTGAAAAACTGTTTTTT
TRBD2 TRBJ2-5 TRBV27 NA CASSSPSLAGGRETQYF TGTGCCAGCAGTTCCCCCAGTCTAGCGGGAGGGCGGGAGACCCAGTACTTC